Described below is a single T cell receptor (beta chain) sequence and its context. Its specificity is not known. The assay was immunoSEQ multiplex PCR, and TCRdb's table has in-frame clones only and misses some. The data contain some 33,000 clones, approximately 87% of them seen just once; the ten biggest clones take up approximately 2.4%. The sample is drawn from a study of a mutant IDH1 vaccine in newly diagnosed glioma. Across the study: In some groups vaccination began 4-6 weeks post-radiotherapy; others received it with temozolomide.

Sample time point: week 23, last vaccination. Vaccination comprised doses that each held 300 ug of mutant IDH1 20-mer peptide, plus topical imiquimod. Unmatched junction bases numbered 11, after V lost 10 bases and J lost 7 bases. The length of the CDR3 is 14 residues. The input for sequencing was PBMCs, taken from a glioma patient whose treatment included an IDH1 peptide vaccine. The chain employs TRBV5-3 and TRBJ2-1; 10 bases fit TRBD2. TRBV5-3 is known as an ORF, though its function is uncertain. The sequence came from a man in his forties with glioma. In DNA, the CDR3 is TGTGCCGGATCAGCGGGAGGGCCGAGGAATGAGCAGTTCTTC. Protein sequence: CAGSAGGPRNEQFF.